The 26 T cell receptor beta chains in this list originate from one sample, sequenced in a study of CD8 T cells in Susac syndrome. Reverse transcription of roughly 0.5 to 1 ug RNA was performed with random hexamers. TCRdb reanalysed the immunoSEQ multiplex PCR reads using MiXCR and keeps one entry per CDR3 protein. The data hold around 300,000 distinct CDR3 sequences, with roughly 85% observed a single time. The sequenced sample was CD8+ T cells from PBMCs. All receptors derive from a human donor with multiple sclerosis.

V and J are TRBV7-9 and TRBJ2-5, with D maybe TRBD1 (6 bases). In germline, CDR1 is SEHNR, CDR2 FQNEAQ (reference sequence). Deletions cut 5 bases from V and 5 bases from J, with 24 bases between. The CDR3 runs 17 residues. This chain's CDR3 is CASSLLRDNREWETQYF. The DNA for the CDR3 is TGTGCCAGCAGCCTATTAAGAGACAACAGGGAATGGGAGACCCAGTACTTC. The full variable domain, in which reference TRBV7-9 and TRBJ2-5 provide the parts outside the CDR3, is DTGVSQNPRHKITKRGQNVTFRCDPISEHNRLYWYRQTLGQGPEFLTYFQNEAQLEKSRLLSDRFSAERPKGSFSTLEIQRTEQGDSAMYLCASSLLRDNREWETQYFGPGTRLLVL.

This CDR3 is CATSRGRGHSYEQYF. The DNA of the CDR3 is TGTGCCACCAGTAGGGGCAGGGGGCACTCCTACGAGCAGTACTTC. This chain links TRBV24-1 with TRBJ2-7, with 8 bases lining up with TRBD1. Germline V gives CDR1 KGHDR, CDR2 SFDVKD. This CDR3 region has 15 residues. With V trimmed by 6 bases and J by 0 bases, 6 bases remained unmatched.

The rearrangement joins TRBV4-3 to TRBJ1-1, with 10 bases identical to TRBD1. The V gene's germline CDR1 is LGHNA and CDR2 YSLEER. The V and J ends lost 1 base and 4 bases, in that order; junction bases with no gene match: 15. This CDR3 has 19 residues. CDR3 sequence reads: CASSQVPPATGGRGTEAFF. In nucleotides, the CDR3 is TGCGCCAGCAGCCAAGTCCCGCCTGCGACAGGGGGCCGAGGCACTGAAGCTTTCTTT.

The table lists this clonotype with a count of one. This sequence joins TRBV7-9 and TRBJ2-4; D unresolved. The V gene's germline CDR1 is SEHNR and CDR2 FQNEAQ (reference sequence). V was clipped by 4 bases and J by 8 bases, with 15 bases between them. The CDR3 has 14 residues. The CDR3 DNA sequence: TGTGCCAGCAGCTCCGACCTCATGCGGTACATTCAGTACTTC. Translated: CASSSDLMRYIQYF.

This clonotype is a singleton in its sample. The gene calls are TRBV28 and TRBJ1-4; TRBD1 is a possible D gene (5 bases). The V gene's germline CDR1 is MDHEN and CDR2 SYDVKM. The CDR3 is 15 residues long. Trimming shortened V by 3 bases and J by 8 bases, and 16 bases separated the two germline ends. The CDR3 reads CASSLFGTALEKLFF. The CDR3 region has the DNA TGTGCCAGCAGTTTGTTCGGGACTGCTTTGGAAAAACTGTTTTTT.

The gene calls are TRBV15 and TRBJ2-3; D gene uncertain. The germline gives CDR1 LNHNV, CDR2 YYDKDF (reference sequence). The CDR3 extends over 15 amino acids. The V gene lost 2 bases and the J gene lost 0 bases, with 9 bases spanning the gap. The CDR3 protein is CATSRIEDSTDTQYF. The CDR3 DNA reads as TGTGCCACCAGCAGAATAGAAGATAGCACAGATACGCAGTATTTT.

The CDR3 DNA sequence: TGTGCCAGCAGTTACGGGAGGGCGGTTACCGGGGAGCTGTTTTTT. It translates to CASSYGRAVTGELFF. This chain links TRBV6-5 with TRBJ2-2, with 7 bases lining up with TRBD2. V gave up 2 bases and J gave up 5 bases; unmatched junction bases: 5. In germline, CDR1 is MNHEY, CDR2 SVGAGI. The CDR3 totals 15 residues.

The V call is TRBV6-6, the J call TRBJ1-2, with 7 bases aligning to TRBD1. V shed 6 bases and J 8 bases; nucleotides not matched to a gene: 15. The CDR3 spans 15 residues. The germline V gene encodes CDR1 MNHNY and CDR2 SVGAGI (reference sequence). The CDR3 here is CASRHRDRGPGGYTF. CDR3 DNA: TGTGCCAGCAGGCACCGGGACAGAGGGCCGGGGGGCTACACCTTC.

The rearrangement uses TRBV27 and TRBJ1-1; D is ambiguous. V was trimmed by 1 base and J by 5 bases, leaving 8 bases between them. This CDR3 contains 13 residues. Germline values: CDR1 MNHEY, CDR2 SMNVEV (reference sequence). Written as DNA, the CDR3 is TGTGCCAGCAGTTTATATCAACGAACTGAAGCTTTCTTT. Encoded protein: CASSLYQRTEAFF.

This chain uses TRBV27 with TRBJ1-5, with D hard to call. The CDR3 sequence is 16 residues long. Germline V gene lookup returns CDR1 MNHEY and CDR2 SMNVEV (reference sequence). The V end lost 5 bases, the J end lost 0 bases, and 14 bases lay between the germline ends. This CDR3 reads CASSAREAYSNQPQHF. The CDR3, as DNA: TGTGCCAGCAGTGCGAGAGAGGCCTATAGCAATCAGCCCCAGCATTTT.

This rearrangement joins TRBV10-3 to TRBJ2-5; D unresolved. The germline CDR1 and CDR2 sequences are ENHRY and SYGVKD. CDR3 size: 13 residues. Between the trimmed V and J ends, which lost 8 bases and 2 bases, there was a span of 12 bases. This CDR3 is CAIGAGRQETQYF. The CDR3 bases are TGTGCCATCGGTGCCGGAAGACAAGAGACCCAGTACTTC.

The V call is TRBV4-3, the J call TRBJ2-1; perhaps TRBD2 as D (5 bases). Germline CDR1 LGHNA, CDR2 YSLEER. The CDR3 runs to 17 residues. The germline V and J ends were trimmed by 0 bases and 4 bases, with 16 bases remaining between them. The CDR3 DNA reads as TGCGCCAGCAGCCAAGATAAGGCGAGAGGGCCTTACAATGAGCAGTTCTTC. Its translation is CASSQDKARGPYNEQFF.

This clonotype showed up just once. The chain links TRBV6-5 to TRBJ1-1; 7 bases map to TRBD1. Germline V gene lookup returns CDR1 MNHEY and CDR2 SVGAGI. V gave up 0 bases and J gave up 4 bases; unmatched junction bases: 11. The CDR3 is made up of 17 amino acids. The DNA of the CDR3 is TGTGCCAGCAGTTACTCGACGCGACAGGGTGGCGGCACTGAAGCTTTCTTT. Protein product: CASSYSTRQGGGTEAFF.

This clonotype was found a few times. V and J are TRBV5-4 and TRBJ2-5, with 12 nucleotides matching TRBD2. CDR3 length equals 16 residues. CDR1 is SGHNT, CDR2 YYREEE, per germline (reference sequence). Trimming took 4 bases from V and 4 from J; bases not matched to a gene: 8. CDR3 residues: CASSARLAGVGETQYF. The DNA of the CDR3 is TGTGCCAGCAGCGCTCGACTAGCGGGAGTTGGAGAGACCCAGTACTTC.

The chain is built from TRBV27 and TRBJ2-2, with a possible D match to TRBD1 (5 bases). V gave up 6 bases and J gave up 2 bases, with 7 bases separating them. Germline values: CDR1 MNHEY, CDR2 SMNVEV (reference sequence). The CDR3 extends over 13 amino acids. The CDR3 DNA sequence: TGTGCCAGCAGACAGGTCAACACCGGGGAGCTGTTTTTT. The encoded protein is CASRQVNTGELFF.

This chain connects TRBV6-4 to TRBJ2-1; D remains ambiguous. The CDR3 extends over 15 amino acids. Trimming removed 7 bases from V and 0 bases from J, with 13 bases in between. Germline V gene lookup returns CDR1 MRHNA and CDR2 SNTAGT. Here the CDR3 DNA reads TGTGCCAGCAACTTAGTAGGACGCTCCTACAATGAGCAGTTCTTC. Encoded protein: CASNLVGRSYNEQFF.

For the CDR3, the DNA is TGCGCCAGCACCCTGACTAGCGGGAGGGCTTACGATGAGCAGTTCTTC. Its translation is CASTLTSGRAYDEQFF. The rearrangement uses TRBV5-1 and TRBJ2-1; TRBD2 matches 14 bases. This CDR3 is built from 16 residues. CDR1 is SGHRS and CDR2 is YFSETQ in the germline V gene. The trim removed 6 bases at V and 8 bases at J, leaving 10 bases unmatched.

This clonotype was observed once. The chain links TRBV19 to TRBJ1-5; D call uncertain. Trimming stripped 7 bases from V and 1 base from J, with 14 bases between. CDR3 size: 15 residues. Germline V gene sequence: CDR1 LNHDA, CDR2 SQIVND (reference sequence). The CDR3 spells CASNFWTGSNQPQHF. DNA for the CDR3: TGTGCCAGTAACTTTTGGACTGGGAGCAATCAGCCCCAGCATTTT.

The gene calls are TRBV7-9 and TRBJ2-7; 7 nucleotides agree with TRBD2. In germline, CDR1 is SEHNR, CDR2 FQNEAQ (reference sequence). This CDR3 comprises 15 residues. V was pared by 5 bases and J by 2 bases, with 9 bases of the junction left unmatched. The CDR3 spells CASSPPGLVTYEQYF. CDR3 DNA sequence: TGTGCCAGCAGCCCCCCAGGACTAGTTACCTACGAGCAGTACTTC. Filled out from reference TRBV7-9 and TRBJ2-7, the complete variable domain reads DTGVSQNPRHKITKRGQNVTFRCDPISEHNRLYWYRQTLGQGPEFLTYFQNEAQLEKSRLLSDRFSAERPKGSFSTLEIQRTEQGDSAMYLCASSPPGLVTYEQYFGPGTRLTVT.

This rearrangement joins TRBV30 to TRBJ1-6, with 11 positions matching TRBD1. V was clipped by 4 bases and J by 8 bases; unmatched bases: 10. This CDR3 contains 16 residues. Germline V gene lookup returns CDR1 GTSNPN and CDR2 SVGIG (reference sequence). CDR3 in amino acids: CAWISRDRGVHSPLHF. CDR3 DNA: TGTGCCTGGATCAGCCGGGACAGGGGGGTTCATTCACCCCTCCACTTT. Full variable domain (missing parts from reference TRBV30 and TRBJ1-6): SQTIHQWPATLVQPVGSPLSLECTVEGTSNPNLYWYRQAAGRGLQLLFYSVGIGQISSEVPQNLSASRPQDRQFILSSKKLLLSDSGFYLCAWISRDRGVHSPLHFGNGTRLTVT.

The V gene is TRBV20-1, the J gene TRBJ2-1; weak D call: TRBD2 (5 bases). This CDR3 is built from 15 residues. The germline V gene has CDR1 DFQATT and CDR2 SNEGSKA (reference sequence). V lost 6 bases and J 0 bases, leaving 15 bases between the germline ends. CDR3 sequence reads: CSAPLSAHSYNEQFF. For the CDR3, the DNA is TGCAGTGCCCCCCTTAGCGCTCACTCCTACAATGAGCAGTTCTTC.

The V call is TRBV30, the J call TRBJ1-1; D is ambiguous. V lost 0 bases to trimming and J lost 12 bases, with 11 bases between them. This CDR3 has 11 residues. Germline CDR1 is GTSNPN and CDR2 is SVGIG (reference sequence). The CDR3 protein is CAWSVIRGPFF. In nucleotides, the CDR3 is TGTGCCTGGAGTGTAATACGTGGGCCTTTCTTT.

In this sample, this clonotype turned up a few times. The chain carries TRBV5-8 and TRBJ2-1; D might be TRBD1 or TRBD2, each matching 7 bases. Trimming took off 4 bases at V and 7 bases at J, with 24 bases between the two ends. Per germline, CDR1 SGHTS and CDR2 YDEGEE. The CDR3 is made up of 17 amino acids. In DNA, the CDR3 is TGTGCCAGCAGCCACCTTCTTATCGGGCAGGGGGGGAATGAGCAGTTCTTC. It specifies CASSHLLIGQGGNEQFF.

The rearrangement uses TRBV28 and TRBJ1-1, with no clear D. Trimming shortened V by 3 bases and J by 11 bases, and 13 bases separated the two germline ends. CDR3 length: 12 amino acids. The germline V gene has CDR1 MDHEN and CDR2 SYDVKM. The CDR3 bases are TGTGCCAGCAGTTTGACGTCAGAGCCGGCTTTCTTT. Residues: CASSLTSEPAFF. Based on the CDR3 plus reference TRBV28 and TRBJ1-1, the full variable domain is DVKVTQSSRYLVKRTGEKVFLECVQDMDHENMFWYRQDPGLGLRLIYFSYDVKMKEKGDIPEGYSVSREKKERFSLILESASTNQTSMYLCASSLTSEPAFFGQGTRLTVV.

The chain is built from TRBV28 and TRBJ2-7; either TRBD1 or TRBD2 may fit D (5 bases each). The CDR3 spans 14 residues. The V end lost 5 bases, the J end lost 3 bases, and 14 bases lay between the germline ends. The germline V gene has CDR1 MDHEN and CDR2 SYDVKM. CDR3 sequence reads: CASSNSGADYEQYF. The CDR3 nucleotides are TGTGCCAGCAGTAATTCCGGGGCGGACTACGAGCAGTACTTC.

This chain links TRBV7-8 with TRBJ1-2; 10 nucleotides align to TRBD1. The CDR3 has 16 amino acids. V shed 0 bases and J 2 bases; nucleotides not matched to a gene: 3. CDR1 and CDR2 from the germline V gene are SGHVS and FQNEAQ. The CDR3 spells CASSLATGGLNYGYTF. The CDR3 coding sequence is TGTGCCAGCAGCTTAGCGACAGGGGGCCTAAACTATGGCTACACCTTC.